This entry concerns a single T cell receptor beta chain. Treatment of the sample: 19 received Ad26.COV2.S at low or high dose, single or two shots; about 5 received placebo; per-sample allocation not given. Day 63 following the first vaccine or placebo injection was when the samples were taken. Trimming pared 3 bases from V and 2 bases from J, leaving 12 bases between. The germline V gene has CDR1 SEHNR and CDR2 FQNEAQ (reference sequence). CDR3 size: 15 residues. The source of the sample is a study of Ad26.COV2.S vaccination and SARS-CoV-2 variants. TCRdb keeps only in-frame clones here, not all; method: immunoSEQ multiplex PCR. The data contain hundreds of thousands of clones, approximately 92% of them singletons.

This clonotype was sampled from a person aged 18-60 years who received the Ad26.COV2.S COVID-19 vaccine or a placebo. The sequencing used peripheral blood, collected in a trial of Ad26.COV2.S vaccine versus placebo. V usage is TRBV7-9 and J usage is TRBJ2-3, with a tentative D call TRBD1 (5 bases). The CDR3 sequence is CASSLPGQSTDTQYF. The DNA of the CDR3 is TGTGCCAGCAGCTTGCCCGGACAATCCACAGATACGCAGTATTTT.